This T cell receptor beta chain comes out of a study of T cell responses to AZD1222 COVID-19 vaccine. Study-wide results and caveats: In a largely white British group with more females than males, clonal diversity was possibly underestimated. The breadth and depth of Spike-specific TCRs increased once two AZD1222 doses had been given. CD4 TCRs linked to vaccination spanned spike, dominating at 160-218 and 743-854.

On this clone: Its target is unknown.

The V gene end was trimmed by 0 bases and the J gene end by 5 bases; junction bases not matched to a gene: 9. The CDR3 is 16 amino acids. CDR1 is SGDLS and CDR2 is YYNGEE in the germline V gene. Produced via immunoSEQ multiplex PCR; TCRdb's table is partial and in-frame only. This table lists some 150,000 clones. The chain couples TRBV9 to TRBJ1-2; TRBD1 aligns across 8 bases. The sample consisted of peripheral blood. This TCR was sampled from an adult in good health. CDR3 DNA sequence: TGTGCCAGCAGCGTAGGGACGACAGGGGAGGGATATGGCTACACCTTC. Its translation is CASSVGTTGEGYGYTF.